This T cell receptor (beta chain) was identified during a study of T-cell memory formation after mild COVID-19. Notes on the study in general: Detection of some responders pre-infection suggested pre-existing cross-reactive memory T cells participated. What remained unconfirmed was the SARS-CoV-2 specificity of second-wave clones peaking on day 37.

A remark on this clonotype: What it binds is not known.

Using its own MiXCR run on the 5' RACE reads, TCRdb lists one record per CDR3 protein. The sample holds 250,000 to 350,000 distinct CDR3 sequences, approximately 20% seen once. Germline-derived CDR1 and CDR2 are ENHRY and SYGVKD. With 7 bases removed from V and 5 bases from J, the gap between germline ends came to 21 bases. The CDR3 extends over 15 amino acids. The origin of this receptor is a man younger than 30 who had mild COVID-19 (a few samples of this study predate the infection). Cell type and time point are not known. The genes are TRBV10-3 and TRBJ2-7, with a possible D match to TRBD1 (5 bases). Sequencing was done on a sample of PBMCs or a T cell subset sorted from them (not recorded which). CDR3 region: CAIIPSPGQGHEQYF. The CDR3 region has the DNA TGTGCCATCATTCCCTCGCCTGGGCAGGGCCACGAGCAGTACTTC.